Here is one T cell receptor beta chain with its context. The data derive from a study of CD8+CD57+ T cells in acquired aplastic anemia. Researchers used genomic DNA as the template to profile TCR beta VDJ and CDR3. Using its own MiXCR run on the reads, TCRdb lists one record per CDR3 protein. Seen here are some 180,000 distinct CDR3 sequences, around 63% observed once, and the top ten hold about 42%. CDR3 length equals 15 residues. J was trimmed by 3 bases and V by 1 base; bases with no gene match: 3. Germline lookup yields CDR1 MDHEN and CDR2 SYDVKM. Selection for sequencing was limited to patients who had shown CD8+CD57+ cell expansion by flow cytometry.

This receptor was identified in a human donor with aplastic anemia. Sequenced material: sorted CD4+, CD8+, or CD8+CD57+ T cells (not recorded which) from PBMCs. The rearrangement links TRBV28 to TRBJ2-7, with 10 bases that match TRBD1. The chain's CDR3 is CASSLLGTGVYEQYF. The CDR3 DNA reads TGTGCCAGCAGTTTATTAGGGACAGGGGTCTACGAGCAGTACTTC. The whole variable domain, filled in from reference TRBV28 and TRBJ2-7, reads DVKVTQSSRYLVKRTGEKVFLECVQDMDHENMFWYRQDPGLGLRLIYFSYDVKMKEKGDIPEGYSVSREKKERFSLILESASTNQTSMYLCASSLLGTGVYEQYFGPGTRLTVT.